Listed below are T cell receptor beta chains from one sample, sequenced in a study of shared clonotypes between healthy human individuals. Using immunoSEQ multiplex PCR, the repertoire was profiled, and TCRdb retains in-frame clones only, with some absent. The profile covers hundreds of thousands of clones, with around 67% appearing a single time and about 9.4% taken by the ten largest. The material sequenced was memory CD4+ T cells sorted from blood. All receptors come from a young man in good health. CDR3s include the opening cysteine and the closing phenylalanine or tryptophan. The D gene is left open where the match is weak. The listing skips clone size in some rows; elsewhere it reads once, few, many or a size class.

size: NA; J: TRBJ2-3; V: TRBV7-2; D: TRBD2; CDR3: CASSLLAGRRPDTQYF; DNA: TGTGCCAGCAGCTTACTAGCGGGACGCCGGCCAGATACGCAGTATTTT
size: NA; J: TRBJ1-1; V: TRBV7-2; D: NA; CDR3: CASSPWFGTEAFF; DNA: TGTGCCAGCAGCCCTTGGTTCGGGACTGAAGCTTTCTTT
size: NA; J: TRBJ2-7; V: TRBV13; D: NA; CDR3: CASSLTTGPYEQYF; DNA: TGTGCCAGCAGCTTAACCACAGGACCCTACGAGCAGTACTTC
size: once; J: TRBJ1-1; V: TRBV6-1; D: NA; CDR3: CASSEWTENTEAFF; DNA: TGTGCCAGCAGTGAATGGACCGAGAACACTGAAGCTTTCTTT
size: NA; J: TRBJ2-7; V: TRBV6-5; D: TRBD1; CDR3: CASSYGDSTYEQYF; DNA: TGTGCCAGCAGTTACGGGGACAGTACCTACGAGCAGTACTTC
size: NA; J: TRBJ2-3; V: TRBV5-3; D: TRBD1; CDR3: CASLNRGWTDTQYF; DNA: TGTGCCAGCTTAAACAGGGGATGGACAGATACGCAGTATTTT
size: NA; J: TRBJ2-1; V: TRBV14; D: NA; CDR3: CASSKKGAGPYNEQFF; DNA: TGTGCCAGCAGCAAGAAAGGGGCAGGGCCATACAATGAGCAGTTCTTC
size: once; J: TRBJ2-5; V: TRBV5-1; D: NA; CDR3: CASSGGSGVRAETQYF; DNA: TGCGCCAGCAGTGGTGGGAGTGGAGTACGGGCGGAGACCCAGTACTTC
size: NA; J: TRBJ2-5; V: TRBV9; D: NA; CDR3: CASSPTRADSRTQYF; DNA: TGTGCCAGCAGCCCCACCAGGGCCGACTCGCGGACCCAGTACTTC
size: NA; J: TRBJ2-1; V: TRBV11-3; D: NA; CDR3: CASSLTGRGEQFF; DNA: TGTGCCAGCAGCCTCACAGGCCGGGGTGAGCAGTTCTTC
size: NA; J: TRBJ2-3; V: TRBV18; D: TRBD2; CDR3: CASSDPSGTSTDTQYF; DNA: TGTGCCAGCTCAGACCCTAGCGGCACTAGCACAGATACGCAGTATTTT
size: NA; J: TRBJ2-1; V: TRBV10-1; D: TRBD2; CDR3: CASSVSTSPNEQFF; DNA: TGCGCCAGCAGTGTGTCGACTAGCCCTAATGAGCAGTTCTTC
size: once; J: TRBJ1-1; V: TRBV30; D: NA; CDR3: CAWKPLRVWDTEAFF; DNA: TGTGCCTGGAAGCCCTTGAGGGTTTGGGACACTGAAGCTTTCTTT
size: NA; J: TRBJ1-5; V: TRBV15; D: NA; CDR3: CATSRINQPQHF; DNA: TGTGCCACCAGCAGAATCAATCAGCCCCAGCATTTT
size: NA; J: TRBJ2-3; V: TRBV5-1; D: TRBD1; CDR3: CASSLEGTARGTQYF; DNA: TGCGCCAGCAGCTTGGAGGGGACAGCTAGGGGGACGCAGTATTTT
size: NA; J: TRBJ2-7; V: TRBV7-8; D: NA; CDR3: CASSLGDGSSYEQYF; DNA: TGTGCCAGCAGCTTAGGGGATGGGTCCTCCTACGAGCAGTACTTC
size: NA; J: TRBJ2-3; V: TRBV5-5; D: NA; CDR3: CASSLGSPDTQYF; DNA: TGTGCCAGCAGCTTAGGATCGCCAGATACGCAGTATTTT
size: NA; J: TRBJ1-1; V: TRBV18; D: TRBD1; CDR3: CASSIRTGGWYTEAFF; DNA: TGTGCCAGCTCAATTCGGACAGGGGGCTGGTACACTGAAGCTTTCTTT
size: NA; J: TRBJ2-5; V: TRBV7-6; D: TRBD2; CDR3: CASSILTSGYQETQYF; DNA: TGTGCCAGCAGCATATTGACTAGCGGTTACCAAGAGACCCAGTACTTC
size: many; J: TRBJ1-1; V: TRBV14; D: NA; CDR3: CASSQFRGAEAFF; DNA: TGTGCCAGCAGCCAGTTCCGGGGGGCTGAAGCTTTCTTT
size: NA; J: TRBJ1-1; V: TRBV5-6; D: NA; CDR3: CASSRRGGAQNAEAFF; DNA: TGTGCCAGCAGCCGCCGGGGAGGTGCCCAGAACGCTGAAGCTTTCTTT
size: few; J: TRBJ2-7; V: TRBV28; D: TRBD1; CDR3: CASRQTGGYEQYF; DNA: TGTGCCAGCAGACAAACAGGGGGCTACGAGCAGTACTTC